The 20 T cell receptor beta chains presented below share a single source sample, sequenced in a study of blood T cells in healthy people across ages. Then a second PCR, running about 6 to 12 cycles, was carried out with a sample-barcoded 5' primer and a J-beta primer mix. TCRdb processed the 5' RACE reads anew with MiXCR; each CDR3 protein has one entry. The sample includes about 780,000 distinct CDR3 sequences, about 59% seen only once; the top ten take 25% to 35%. What was sequenced was blood. These receptors were obtained from a man younger than 40 in good health.

The chain employs TRBV7-3 and TRBJ1-6; D may be TRBD1 (6 bases). The CDR3 has 14 residues. V was trimmed by 5 bases and J by 7 bases, leaving 12 bases between them. CDR1 SGHTA and CDR2 FQGTGA come from the germline V gene. CDR3 coding DNA: TGTGCCAGCAGCCCCGGGACAAGGAATTCACCCCTCCACTTT. Protein product: CASSPGTRNSPLHF.

The V and J genes are TRBV7-6 and TRBJ2-7, with D perhaps matching TRBD1 (5 bases). The CDR3 consists of 13 residues. The germline V gene has CDR1 SGHVS and CDR2 FNYEAQ. Trimming cost V 3 bases and J 5 bases, with 11 bases left between them. The CDR3 loop reads CASSFRVLDEQYF. Here the CDR3 DNA reads TGTGCCAGCAGCTTCAGGGTCTTGGACGAGCAGTACTTC. The full variable domain, in which reference TRBV7-6 and TRBJ2-7 provide the parts outside the CDR3, is GAGVSQSPRYKVTKRGQDVALRCDPISGHVSLYWYRQALGQGPEFLTYFNYEAQQDKSGLPNDRFSAERPEGSISTLTIQRTEQRDSAMYRCASSFRVLDEQYFGPGTRLTVT.

The V and J genes are TRBV7-9 and TRBJ1-2; D is uncertain. Trimming removed 5 bases at V and 5 bases at J, with 12 bases between. This CDR3 has 13 amino acids. CDR1 SEHNR and CDR2 FQNEAQ come from the germline V gene (reference sequence). CDR3 nucleotide sequence: TGTGCCAGCAGCCATGGACGGACTTATGGCTACACCTTC. Its translation: CASSHGRTYGYTF.

Only one count was recorded for this clonotype. The V call is TRBV5-1, the J call TRBJ2-7; 9 positions agree with TRBD2. In germline, CDR1 is SGHRS, CDR2 YFSETQ. This CDR3 comprises 17 residues. J was trimmed by 0 bases and V by 3 bases; bases with no gene match: 10. This CDR3 reads CASSSLEGAGGSYEQYF. The CDR3 region has the DNA TGCGCCAGCAGCTCCCTTGAGGGAGCGGGAGGCTCCTACGAGCAGTACTTC.

This clonotype was observed a single time. The rearrangement joins TRBV20-1 to TRBJ2-4; no definite D call. The CDR3 spans 13 residues. Germline V gene data show CDR1 as DFQATT and CDR2 as SNEGSKA (reference sequence). Trimming cost V 0 bases and J 1 base, with 4 bases left between them. The CDR3 coding sequence is TGCAGTGCTAGAGATCCCGCCAAAAACATTCAGTACTTC. Amino acid sequence: CSARDPAKNIQYF.

This sequence joins TRBV24-1 and TRBJ1-2, with no clear D. V was clipped by 10 bases and J by 0 bases, with 11 bases between them. The CDR3 consists of 13 residues. Germline V gene lookup returns CDR1 KGHDR and CDR2 SFDVKD. The DNA for the CDR3 is TGTGCCACTCAACAGCATTCTAACTATGGCTACACCTTC. It translates to CATQQHSNYGYTF.

This clonotype was recorded at least ten times. V gene TRBV20-1 combines with J gene TRBJ2-7; D is uncertain. This CDR3 region has 14 residues. Germline values: CDR1 DFQATT, CDR2 SNEGSKA (reference sequence). V was cut by 6 bases and J by 0 bases, with 15 bases left in between. CDR3 nucleotides: TGCAGTGCCCCGACCGGGTTCCCCTCCTACGAGCAGTACTTC. Translated, it gives CSAPTGFPSYEQYF.

The V call is TRBV5-1, the J call TRBJ1-6, with D possibly being TRBD1 (5 bases). The CDR3 extends over 17 amino acids. Germline-derived CDR1 and CDR2 are SGHRS and YFSETQ. The V and J ends lost 2 bases and 6 bases respectively, with 18 bases between them. CDR3 region: CASSLGQGPGTNSPLHF. In DNA form, the CDR3 reads TGCGCCAGCAGCTTAGGTCAGGGACCCGGAACTAATTCACCCCTCCACTTT.

This clonotype appeared once. This chain joins TRBV5-1 and TRBJ2-3, with D perhaps TRBD2 (6 bases). The CDR3 length is 16 residues. The germline V and J ends were trimmed by 0 bases and 4 bases, with 15 bases remaining between them. The germline CDR1 and CDR2 sequences are SGHRS and YFSETQ. Written as DNA, the CDR3 is TGCGCCAGCAGCTTGGCCATACTAGCAACGCCAGATACGCAGTATTTT. It yields the protein CASSLAILATPDTQYF.

V is TRBV20-1 and J is TRBJ1-4; D is undetermined. Germline V gives CDR1 DFQATT, CDR2 SNEGSKA (reference sequence). The CDR3 loop spans 14 amino acids. V lost 6 bases and J 6 bases, leaving 17 bases between the germline ends. The chain's CDR3 is CSATLRARDEKLFF. CDR3 nucleotides: TGCAGTGCGACCCTCCGGGCTAGAGATGAAAAACTGTTTTTT.

This clonotype was seen once. The rearrangement links TRBV29-1 to TRBJ2-5, with TRBD1 as a possible D gene (6 bases). The DNA end is more similar to TRBJ2-7, so the J call may be wrong. This CDR3 is 14 amino acids long. Germline V lookup: CDR1 SQVTM, CDR2 ANQGSEA. In DNA form, the CDR3 reads TGCAGCGTTGTAGGGCGACAGGTGACCTACGAGCAGTACTTC. It yields the protein CSVVGRQVTYEQYF.

The J gene is TRBJ2-3, the V gene TRBV15; weak D call: TRBD1 (5 bases). The CDR3 consists of 15 residues. Germline loops: CDR1 LNHNV, CDR2 YYDKDF (reference sequence). V dropped 4 bases and J dropped 2 bases, with 13 bases sitting between them. The CDR3 DNA sequence: TGTGCCACCAGCACCGAAGGGGTGCTCACAGATACGCAGTATTTT. It specifies CATSTEGVLTDTQYF.

The chain couples TRBV4-2 to TRBJ2-7, with no clear D. V lost 0 bases to trimming and J lost 0 bases, with 12 bases between them. Germline-derived CDR1 and CDR2 are LGHNA and YNFKEQ. The CDR3 runs to 16 residues. The CDR3 spells CASSQEPRPRSYEQYF. DNA of the CDR3: TGTGCCAGCAGCCAAGAGCCCCGGCCCCGCTCCTACGAGCAGTACTTC.

The chain is built from TRBV20-1 and TRBJ2-3; tentative D call: TRBD2 (6 bases). The CDR3 covers 14 residues. V lost 0 bases to trimming and J lost 0 bases, with 7 bases between them. Germline CDR1 DFQATT, CDR2 SNEGSKA (reference sequence). CDR3 in DNA: TGCAGTGCTAGAGATGCGGGGAGCACAGATACGCAGTATTTT. It translates to CSARDAGSTDTQYF.

The rearrangement uses TRBV6-5 and TRBJ2-3, with TRBD2 matching over 7 bases. CDR3 size: 16 residues. CDR1 and CDR2 from the germline V gene are MNHEY and SVGAGI. Losses at the gene ends were 3 bases for V and 5 bases for J; bases not matched to a gene: 11. CDR3 DNA sequence: TGTGCCAGCAGTTATCGTCGCGGGGGAAATGGAGATACGCAGTATTTT. Amino acid sequence: CASSYRRGGNGDTQYF.

The chain is built from TRBV7-2 and TRBJ2-3, with D tentatively TRBD2 (7 bases). V lost 6 bases, J lost 3 bases, and 19 bases lay in between. The CDR3 runs to 16 residues. Germline values: CDR1 SGHTA, CDR2 FQGNSA. This CDR3 is CASRQSGGFRTDTQYF. The CDR3 DNA reads TGTGCCAGCAGGCAATCGGGGGGCTTTAGGACAGATACGCAGTATTTT. Variable domain in full (rest from reference TRBV7-2 and TRBJ2-3): GAGVSQSPSNKVTEKGKDVELRCDPISGHTALYWYRQSLGQGLEFLIYFQGNSAPDKSGLPSDRFSAERTGGSVSTLTIQRTQQEDSAVYLCASRQSGGFRTDTQYFGPGTRLTVL.

The rearrangement joins TRBV7-3 to TRBJ2-3; TRBD1 or TRBD2 may be the D gene (5 bases each). There are 20 residues in the CDR3. Germline CDR1 reads SGHTA; CDR2 reads FQGTGA. The V and J ends lost 5 bases and 0 bases respectively, with 27 bases between them. CDR3 nucleotide sequence: TGTGCCAGCAGCCGCCCCTCTGACAGTAGAGGGGAATCTAGCACAGATACGCAGTATTTT. This gives the protein CASSRPSDSRGESSTDTQYF.

The V gene is TRBV10-3, the J gene TRBJ2-5; 7 bases match TRBD1. Germline CDR1 is ENHRY and CDR2 is SYGVKD. Losses at the gene ends were 6 bases for V and 3 bases for J; bases not matched to a gene: 10. The CDR3 extends over 15 amino acids. CDR3 loop: CAIRTHRGVEETQYF. The DNA of the CDR3 is TGTGCCATCAGAACGCACAGGGGAGTAGAAGAGACCCAGTACTTC.

In this sample, this clonotype turned up once. The chain carries TRBV12-3 or TRBV12-4 and TRBJ1-4, with D hard to call. The CDR3 is 14 residues long. V lost 6 bases and J 5 bases, leaving 13 bases between the germline ends. The CDR3 coding sequence is TGTGCCAGCAGCTCGGGATGGCAAAATGAAAAACTGTTTTTT. This translates into CASSSGWQNEKLFF.

V and J are TRBV4-3 and TRBJ1-4; D remains unclear. Germline lookup yields CDR1 LGHNA and CDR2 YSLEER. V was shortened by 8 bases and J by 8 bases, with 21 bases between the two germline ends. This CDR3 is built from 15 residues. The CDR3 sequence: CASGPTSWGGEKLFF. DNA for the CDR3: TGCGCCAGCGGCCCGACTTCGTGGGGAGGGGAAAAACTGTTTTTT.